Shown below are 15 T cell receptor beta chains from a single sample sequenced in a study of T cells in women clearing cervical HPV infection. TCRdb's table, derived via immunoSEQ multiplex PCR, lists solely in-frame clones and lacks some. The sample shows roughly 48,000 clones, and under 2% sits with its ten largest clones. The source material was blood buffy coat. The receptors were sampled from a woman between 18 and 70 years old with a cervical HPV16 infection that either progressed to CIN3+ or cleared (not recorded which).

On this clone: From the germline J gene comes the end of the CDR3, since the read stops 3 residues before it. The rearrangement joins TRBV20-1 to TRBJ1-5; possible D gene TRBD1, 6 bases. V gave up 6 bases and J gave up 5 bases, with 11 bases separating them. Germline V gives CDR1 DFQATT, CDR2 SNEGSKA (reference sequence). CDR3 length equals 12 residues. The CDR3 DNA, read in part, is TGCAGTGCCAACAGGGAGGATCAGCCC. It encodes CSANREDQP. In full, the CDR3 reads CSANREDQPQHF.

As to this clone: Coverage ceases 3 residues before the CDR3 finishes, and the germline J gene fills in the end. The rearrangement uses TRBV20-1 and TRBJ1-1; 7 bases are shared with TRBD1. This CDR3 contains 11 residues. V shed 6 bases and J 7 bases; nucleotides not matched to a gene: 5. The germline gives CDR1 DFQATT, CDR2 SNEGSKA (reference sequence). The CDR3 spells CSALGQLEAFF. The sequenced CDR3 bases are TGCAGTGCCTTGGGACAGCTTGAA.

With respect to this clone: Read coverage stops 3 residues before the CDR3 terminus; the germline J gene supplies the remainder. The chain joins TRBV5-6 to TRBJ1-2; 7 bases are shared with TRBD1. The CDR3 consists of 15 residues. The germline CDR1 and CDR2 sequences are SGHDT and YYEEEE. After removal of 2 bases from V and 1 base from J, the junction contained 5 bases not matched to a gene. CDR3 DNA (partial): TGTGCCAGCAGCTTAGAGACAGGGTTTAACTATGGC. Protein product: CASSLETGFNYG. The CDR3 in full is CASSLETGFNYGYTF.

On this clone itself: The read ends 3 residues before the CDR3 terminus; that terminus is restored from the germline J gene. This chain links TRBV4-1 with TRBJ1-2; 8 bases agree with TRBD1. Germline CDR1 reads MGHRA; CDR2 reads YSYEKL. V dropped 4 bases and J dropped 2; count of bases not matched to a gene: 9. This CDR3 comprises 16 residues. The CDR3 here is CASSLSPGQVNYGYTF. The sequenced part of the CDR3 DNA is TGCGCCAGCAGCCTCTCCCCGGGACAGGTGAACTATGGC.

On this clone itself: The read ends 3 residues shy of where the CDR3 ends; the end is completed using the germline J gene. The chain employs TRBV19 and TRBJ2-3; possible D gene TRBD1, 7 bases. Germline-derived CDR1 and CDR2 are LNHDA and SQIVND (reference sequence). The CDR3 consists of 12 residues. V was pared by 5 bases and J by 7 bases, with 10 bases between. CDR3 amino acids: CASSGGGHTQYF. CDR3 DNA, as far as it was read: TGTGCCAGTAGTGGAGGGGGCCATACG.

With regard to this clone: The read is 3 residues too short to cover the CDR3 end, so that end is filled in from the germline J gene. The chain employs TRBV7-2 and TRBJ1-6; 8 nucleotides line up with TRBD1. Per the germline V gene, CDR1 is SGHTA and CDR2 is FQGNSA. V was clipped by 4 bases and J by 9 bases; unmatched bases: 8. CDR3 length equals 15 residues. The part of the CDR3 DNA that was read is TGTGCCAGCAGCTCCACAGGGGGAACAGGTTCACCC. Translation gives CASSSTGGTGSP. The full CDR3 sequence reads CASSSTGGTGSPLHF.

Of note for this clone: The junction departs from germline at one end; a sequencing error may be responsible. The read ends 3 residues shy of where the CDR3 ends; the end is completed using the germline J gene. The V gene is TRBV4-2, the J gene TRBJ2-5; 9 bases are shared with TRBD2. The V gene's germline CDR1 is LGHNA and CDR2 YNFKEQ. This CDR3 contains 18 residues. CDR3 DNA, as far as it was read: TGCGCCAGCAGCCAAGAGCAAAGCGGGGGGCCAAACCAAGAGACC. Its translation: CASSQEQSGGPNQET. The whole CDR3 sequence is CASSQEQSGGPNQETQYF.

Turning to this clone: The read ends 3 residues early relative to the CDR3; the germline J gene fills the gap. The chain is built from TRBV5-6 and TRBJ2-7, with 7 bases identical to TRBD1. The CDR3 is made up of 14 amino acids. Germline assignment: CDR1 SGHDT and CDR2 YYEEEE. J was trimmed by 0 bases and V by 5 bases; bases with no gene match: 5. The CDR3 reads CASRGQSSSYEQYF. The sequenced part of the CDR3 DNA is TGTGCCAGCAGGGGACAGTCAAGCTCCTACGAG.

On this clone: The DNA ends 3 residues before the CDR3 does, and the rest of the CDR3 is filled in from the germline J gene. The chain employs TRBV6-4 and TRBJ2-1; D may be TRBD2 (6 bases). The CDR3 runs to 14 residues. V was cut by 6 bases and J by 6 bases, with 15 bases left in between. Germline CDR1 is MRHNA and CDR2 is SNTAGT. Partial CDR3 DNA: TGTGCCAGCAGAAGGGACTCTGGGGGCAATGAG. It encodes CASRRDSGGNE. The CDR3 reads in full as CASRRDSGGNEQFF.

Remarks on this clone: The CDR3 goes on 3 residues after the read ends, and that part is filled in from the germline J gene. The rearrangement uses TRBV24-1 and TRBJ2-3; the match to TRBD1 covers 9 bases. This CDR3 region has 16 residues. V lost 4 bases and J lost 6; bases outside the gene matches: 10. CDR1 and CDR2 from the germline V gene are KGHDR and SFDVKD. CDR3 residues: CATSEPGQGKGDTQYF. The covered CDR3 bases are TGTGCCACCAGTGAACCGGGACAGGGTAAGGGGGATACG.

To note about this clone: The CDR3 end lies 3 residues beyond the end of the read and is filled in from the germline J gene. The rearrangement joins TRBV18 to TRBJ1-6; D is perhaps TRBD1 (6 bases). Trimming removed 3 bases at V and 5 bases at J, with 14 bases between. The CDR3 runs to 16 residues. Germline loops: CDR1 KGHSH, CDR2 LQKENI. The CDR3 spells CASSPFQGSHNSPLHF. CDR3 DNA, as far as it was read: TGTGCCAGCTCACCTTTCCAGGGGTCCCATAATTCACCC.

With regard to this clone: The read halts 3 residues ahead of the CDR3 end, with the missing end drawn from the germline J gene. The genes are TRBV30 and TRBJ1-6; 9 nucleotides align to TRBD1. Trimming removed 2 bases from V and 10 bases from J; junction bases left unmatched: 12. Germline values: CDR1 GTSNPN, CDR2 SVGIG (reference sequence). CDR3 size: 16 residues. CDR3 region: CAWSHPPWTGDSPLHF. Incomplete CDR3 DNA: TGTGCCTGGAGTCACCCCCCTTGGACAGGGGACTCACCC.

A remark on this clone: The read comes to an end 3 residues before the CDR3 does, leaving the germline J gene to fill in the end. The chain uses TRBV18 and TRBJ2-7; the D is unclear. V lost 6 bases and J lost 2, with 11 bases in between. The CDR3 is 13 amino acids. In germline, CDR1 is KGHSH, CDR2 LQKENI. CDR3 protein: CASSLRLTYEQYF. CDR3 bases read: TGTGCCAGCTCTCTTCGACTCACCTACGAG.

In the case of this clone: The read ends 3 residues before the CDR3 terminus; that terminus is restored from the germline J gene. The chain employs TRBV19 and TRBJ1-4, with 8 bases aligning to TRBD1. J gave up 3 bases and V 9 bases, and 9 bases lay outside the gene matches. Germline lookup yields CDR1 LNHDA and CDR2 SQIVND (reference sequence). The CDR3 totals 15 residues. CDR3 DNA, as far as it was read: TGTGCCAGCGCCCAACCCAGGGGGCCTAATGAAAAA. Translated: CASAQPRGPNEK. The whole CDR3 protein reads CASAQPRGPNEKLFF. The full variable domain, completed using reference TRBV19 and TRBJ1-4, is DGGITQSPKYLFRKEGQNVTLSCEQNLNHDAMYWYRQDPGQGLRLIYYSQIVNDFQKGDIAEGYSVSREKKESFPLTVTSAQKNPTAFYLCASAQPRGPNEKLFFGSGTQLSVL.

Comments on this clone: With the read ending 3 residues before the CDR3 end, the germline J gene is used to fill in that end. The gene calls are TRBV12-3 or TRBV12-4 and TRBJ1-5; D gene unclear. CDR3 length: 12 residues. V dropped 3 bases and J dropped 3 bases, with 3 bases sitting between them. The CDR3: CASSFNNQPQHF. The sequenced part of the CDR3 DNA is TGTGCCAGCAGTTTTAACAATCAGCCC.